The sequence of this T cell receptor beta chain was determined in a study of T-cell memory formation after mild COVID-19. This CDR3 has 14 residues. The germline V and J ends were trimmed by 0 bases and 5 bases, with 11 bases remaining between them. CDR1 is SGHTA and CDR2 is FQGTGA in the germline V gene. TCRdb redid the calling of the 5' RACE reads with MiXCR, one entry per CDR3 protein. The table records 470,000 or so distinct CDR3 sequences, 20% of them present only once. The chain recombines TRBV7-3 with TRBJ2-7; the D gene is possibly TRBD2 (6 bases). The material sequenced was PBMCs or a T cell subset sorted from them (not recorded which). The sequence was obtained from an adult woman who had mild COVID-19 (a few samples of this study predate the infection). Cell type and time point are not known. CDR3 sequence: CASSLTGGLHEQYF. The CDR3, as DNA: TGTGCCAGCAGCTTAACGGGGGGACTGCACGAGCAGTACTTC.